This is a list of T cell receptor beta chains from one sample in a study of naive and memory T cell subsets. TCRdb reprocessed the UMI-ligation and nested PCR reads via MiXCR and lists one record per CDR3 protein. Of roughly 130,000 distinct CDR3 sequences detected, 35% to 40% appear once; the ten largest clones hold approximately 0.9%. Sequences were obtained from central memory CD4+ T cells from blood. These receptors originate from a human donor in good health. The CDR3 runs from the conserved cysteine through the conserved F or W. Fields, in order: D gene, clone size, V gene, J gene, CDR3 protein, CDR3 DNA. A D gene is named only where the DNA matches it firmly. Clone size appears in some rows only: once, few, many, or a class for an expanded clone.

D: TRBD1
size: -
V: TRBV5-6
J: TRBJ2-1
CDR3: CASSPGTGAINSYNEQFF
DNA: TGTGCCAGCAGCCCCGGGACAGGGGCAATTAACTCCTACAATGAGCAGTTCTTC

D: TRBD2
size: -
V: TRBV7-3
J: TRBJ2-1
CDR3: CASSLGSSGRNEQFF
DNA: TGTGCCAGCAGCTTAGGGTCTAGCGGGAGGAATGAGCAGTTCTTC

D: TRBD1
size: many
V: TRBV29-1
J: TRBJ2-7
CDR3: CSVIIGTGTYEQYF
DNA: TGCAGCGTTATAATAGGGACAGGGACCTACGAGCAGTACTTC

D: -
size: -
V: TRBV12-3/TRBV12-4
J: TRBJ1-2
CDR3: CASRTHGYGYTF
DNA: TGTGCCAGCCGAACGCACGGGTATGGCTACACCTTC

D: -
size: few
V: TRBV4-3
J: TRBJ2-5
CDR3: CASSQRAGTAPGETQYF
DNA: TGCGCCAGCAGCCAGAGAGCCGGGACGGCCCCCGGGGAGACCCAGTACTTC

D: -
size: -
V: TRBV29-1
J: TRBJ2-7
CDR3: CSVDGQGNEQYF
DNA: TGCAGCGTTGATGGGCAGGGCAACGAGCAGTACTTC

D: -
size: -
V: TRBV5-1
J: TRBJ2-3
CDR3: CASSLDGVSTDTQYF
DNA: TGCGCCAGCAGCTTGGACGGAGTTAGCACAGATACGCAGTATTTT

D: -
size: many
V: TRBV5-1
J: TRBJ2-3
CDR3: CASREGHSTDTQYF
DNA: TGCGCCAGCAGAGAAGGGCATAGCACAGATACGCAGTATTTT

D: -
size: -
V: TRBV28
J: TRBJ1-5
CDR3: CASSLLSRAASNQPQHF
DNA: TGTGCCAGCAGTTTATTGTCCCGTGCAGCTAGCAATCAGCCCCAGCATTTT

D: TRBD1
size: -
V: TRBV5-1
J: TRBJ2-7
CDR3: CASSLFPGQGSYEQYF
DNA: TGCGCCAGCAGCTTGTTCCCGGGACAGGGGTCCTACGAGCAGTACTTC

D: -
size: few
V: TRBV3-1
J: TRBJ2-7
CDR3: CASSQLGIAKDEQYF
DNA: TGTGCCAGCAGCCAGTTAGGGATAGCCAAAGACGAGCAGTACTTC

D: -
size: few
V: TRBV5-1
J: TRBJ2-2
CDR3: CASSLLQDTGELFF
DNA: TGCGCCAGCAGCTTGTTACAGGACACCGGGGAGCTGTTTTTT

D: -
size: -
V: TRBV27
J: TRBJ2-3
CDR3: CASLGGDTQYF
DNA: TGTGCCAGCCTAGGGGGAGATACGCAGTATTTT

D: -
size: few
V: TRBV28
J: TRBJ2-1
CDR3: CASSEGPVDNEQFF
DNA: TGTGCCAGCAGTGAGGGCCCAGTCGACAATGAGCAGTTCTTC

D: -
size: few
V: TRBV4-1
J: TRBJ1-5
CDR3: CASSQVGRGDSNQPQHF
DNA: TGCGCCAGCAGCCAAGTGGGAAGAGGGGACTCCAATCAGCCCCAGCATTTT

D: -
size: few
V: TRBV30
J: TRBJ2-2
CDR3: CAWSQAQGFTGELFF
DNA: TGTGCCTGGAGTCAGGCCCAGGGATTCACCGGGGAGCTGTTTTTT

D: -
size: -
V: TRBV7-2
J: TRBJ1-6
CDR3: CASSSIKGSQSPLHF
DNA: TGTGCCAGCAGCTCCATTAAGGGCAGTCAGTCACCCCTCCACTTT

D: -
size: -
V: TRBV14
J: TRBJ1-5
CDR3: CASSQAGTPNQPQHF
DNA: TGTGCCAGCAGCCAGGCCGGGACACCGAATCAGCCCCAGCATTTT

D: TRBD2
size: -
V: TRBV20-1
J: TRBJ2-3
CDR3: CSASPGRGRASDTQYF
DNA: TGCAGTGCTAGTCCCGGGCGCGGGAGGGCCTCAGATACGCAGTATTTT

D: -
size: -
V: TRBV20-1
J: TRBJ2-5
CDR3: CSARDSYRGSKETQYF
DNA: TGCAGTGCTAGAGATTCATATCGGGGAAGCAAAGAGACCCAGTACTTC

D: TRBD1
size: -
V: TRBV29-1
J: TRBJ2-5
CDR3: CSVGDPGQGVWQETQYF
DNA: TGCAGCGTTGGGGATCCGGGACAGGGGGTTTGGCAAGAGACCCAGTACTTC

D: -
size: -
V: TRBV19
J: TRBJ2-3
CDR3: CASSTGDTQYF
DNA: TGTGCCAGTAGTACGGGGGATACGCAGTATTTT

D: -
size: few
V: TRBV29-1
J: TRBJ2-1
CDR3: CSVENQGQVEQFF
DNA: TGCAGCGTTGAAAATCAGGGGCAGGTTGAGCAGTTCTTC

D: -
size: -
V: TRBV7-9
J: TRBJ1-6
CDR3: CASSSGEKPLHF
DNA: TGTGCCAGCAGCTCTGGGGAAAAGCCCCTCCACTTT

D: -
size: -
V: TRBV5-1
J: TRBJ2-2
CDR3: CASSSNTGVSGELFF
DNA: TGCGCCAGCAGCTCCAATACCGGGGTGTCCGGGGAGCTGTTTTTT

D: -
size: -
V: TRBV6-6
J: TRBJ1-5
CDR3: CASSLSVQPQHF
DNA: TGTGCCAGCAGCTTATCGGTTCAGCCCCAGCATTTT

D: TRBD1
size: few
V: TRBV10-3
J: TRBJ2-3
CDR3: CAIRVGQGATDTQYF
DNA: TGTGCCATCAGAGTCGGACAGGGGGCCACAGATACGCAGTATTTT

D: TRBD2
size: few
V: TRBV25-1
J: TRBJ2-1
CDR3: CASSVGDYSYNEQFF
DNA: TGTGCCAGCAGTGTCGGGGACTATTCCTACAATGAGCAGTTCTTC

D: -
size: few
V: TRBV6-2/TRBV6-3
J: TRBJ1-5
CDR3: CASRRSGGNQPQHF
DNA: TGTGCCAGCAGGAGGTCGGGGGGTAATCAGCCCCAGCATTTT

D: -
size: -
V: TRBV7-6
J: TRBJ2-5
CDR3: CASSSLPNLEETQYF
DNA: TGTGCCAGCAGCTCACTTCCGAACCTCGAAGAGACCCAGTACTTC

D: TRBD1
size: -
V: TRBV28
J: TRBJ2-7
CDR3: CASRGTGRKQYF
DNA: TGTGCCAGCAGGGGGACAGGCCGGAAGCAATACTTC

D: -
size: few
V: TRBV7-9
J: TRBJ2-7
CDR3: CASSLNTGPREQYF
DNA: TGTGCCAGCAGTCTAAACACAGGGCCCAGGGAGCAGTACTTC

D: -
size: -
V: TRBV6-1
J: TRBJ1-5
CDR3: CASSEAFGGGSNQPQHF
DNA: TGTGCCAGCAGTGAAGCGTTCGGGGGAGGCAGCAATCAGCCCCAGCATTTT

D: -
size: -
V: TRBV28
J: TRBJ1-4
CDR3: CASSLSLSVGEKLFF
DNA: TGTGCCAGCAGTTTATCCTTAAGTGTAGGCGAAAAACTGTTTTTT

D: -
size: -
V: TRBV27
J: TRBJ2-5
CDR3: CASSYGPRRETQYF
DNA: TGTGCCAGCAGTTACGGGCCAAGGAGGGAGACCCAGTACTTC

D: TRBD2
size: few
V: TRBV7-9
J: TRBJ2-1
CDR3: CASSLELAGDNEQFF
DNA: TGTGCCAGCAGCTTGGAACTAGCGGGAGACAATGAGCAGTTCTTC

D: -
size: -
V: TRBV15
J: TRBJ2-2
CDR3: CATSRGGGLRTGELFF
DNA: TGTGCCACCAGCAGAGGAGGGGGTTTACGAACCGGGGAGCTGTTTTTT

D: -
size: -
V: TRBV10-1
J: TRBJ2-5
CDR3: CASRGLQETQYF
DNA: TGCGCCAGCAGAGGACTCCAAGAGACCCAGTACTTC